A selection of T cell receptor beta chains follows, all from one sample in a study of CD8+ T cells in alopecia areata. Repertoires were generated with immunoSEQ multiplex PCR, while TCRdb's copy carries only in-frame clones and drops some. The table has some 170,000 clones, 50% to 60% seen once. Sequencing was performed on CD4+ T cells sorted from blood, taken at week 0. The receptors derive from a human donor with alopecia areata. The CDR3 runs from the conserved cysteine through the conserved F or W. Fields, in order: V gene, clone size, D gene, J gene, CDR3 DNA, CDR3 protein. D genes are given only for firm matches. Only part of the rows carry a size: once, few, many, or a class if the clone is expanded.

TRBV14	few	TRBD1	TRBJ1-1	TGTGCCAGCAGCCAAGGCAGGGGGCGAGGCACTGAAGCTTTCTTT	CASSQGRGRGTEAFF
TRBV30	few	.	TRBJ1-1	TGTGCCTGGAGCCGGAGAACTGAAGCTTTCTTT	CAWSRRTEAFF
TRBV12-5	.	TRBD1	TRBJ2-7	TGTGCTAGTGGTTTGGTAGCAGGGGGCGCATCCGAGCAGTACTTC	CASGLVAGGASEQYF
TRBV5-4	.	.	TRBJ1-2	TGTGCCAGCAGCTTGGACAGCCCCTATGGCTACACCTTC	CASSLDSPYGYTF
TRBV6-5	.	.	TRBJ1-1	TGTGCCAGCATCAACATGGGGAGGACTGAAGCTTTCTTT	CASINMGRTEAFF
TRBV10-2	.	TRBD1	TRBJ2-7	TGCGCCAGCAGTGACCCCGGGACAGGGGGCAATCACGAGCAGTACTTC	CASSDPGTGGNHEQYF
TRBV2	many	TRBD1	TRBJ1-2	TGTGCCAGCAGTGATATCCCGGGACAGGGGCTGATTGGTTATGGCTACACCTTC	CASSDIPGQGLIGYGYTF
TRBV11-2	.	.	TRBJ2-1	TGTGCCAGCAGCTTAGGGAGCAGGGGCAATGAGCAGTTCTTC	CASSLGSRGNEQFF
TRBV30	once	.	TRBJ2-3	TGTGCCTGGAGCATTTCCCCTCCAGATACGCAGTATTTT	CAWSISPPDTQYF
TRBV5-6	.	.	TRBJ1-6	TGTGCCAGCAGCTTGCTGGGTTCACCCCTCCACTTT	CASSLLGSPLHF
TRBV7-2	.	TRBD1	TRBJ1-1	TGTGCCAGCAGCTCGACAGGGAACGATGAAGCTTTCTTT	CASSSTGNDEAFF
TRBV4-2	.	.	TRBJ2-1	TGTGCCAGCAGCCATCCCCCTGGACGACAGAGAAACAATGAGCAGTTCTTC	CASSHPPGRQRNNEQFF
TRBV5-1	.	TRBD1	TRBJ2-6	TGCGCCAGCAGCCACGGACAGGGGGCTGGGGCCAACGTCCTGACTTTC	CASSHGQGAGANVLTF
TRBV10-3	.	.	TRBJ1-5	TGTGCCACCGGGGCACAGCAGCCCAATAGCAATCAGCCCCAGCATTTT	CATGAQQPNSNQPQHF
TRBV29-1	few	.	TRBJ1-1	TGCAGCGTTGCCGGACAGAGCACTGAAGCTTTCTTT	CSVAGQSTEAFF
TRBV11-2	.	.	TRBJ1-2	TGTGCCAGCAGCTCCGTGAGGGGGGCGGCTCGGGATATGATCGGCTACACCTTC	CASSSVRGAARDMIGYTF
TRBV30	.	.	TRBJ1-6	TGTGCCTGGAGTATTTTAGACGAAAATTCACCCCTCCACTTT	CAWSILDENSPLHF
TRBV7-8	.	.	TRBJ1-2	TGTGCCAGCAGCTCCTCAGAGCTCGCCCGGGGAAACTATGGCTACACCTTC	CASSSSELARGNYGYTF
TRBV7-6	.	.	TRBJ2-7	TGTGCCAGCAGCCCCCATCGGACATCTCTCCTAACCCACGAGCAGTACTTC	CASSPHRTSLLTHEQYF
TRBV25-1	few	TRBD1	TRBJ1-6	TGTGCCAGCGGGACAGGGAGTTCACCCCTCCACTTT	CASGTGSSPLHF
TRBV5-1	.	.	TRBJ2-1	TGCGCCAGCACGGGGACTGTCAATGAGCAGTTCTTC	CASTGTVNEQFF
TRBV9	.	.	TRBJ1-6	TGTGCCAGCAGCGTAAAGGCCGTATGGAATTCACCCCTCCACTTT	CASSVKAVWNSPLHF